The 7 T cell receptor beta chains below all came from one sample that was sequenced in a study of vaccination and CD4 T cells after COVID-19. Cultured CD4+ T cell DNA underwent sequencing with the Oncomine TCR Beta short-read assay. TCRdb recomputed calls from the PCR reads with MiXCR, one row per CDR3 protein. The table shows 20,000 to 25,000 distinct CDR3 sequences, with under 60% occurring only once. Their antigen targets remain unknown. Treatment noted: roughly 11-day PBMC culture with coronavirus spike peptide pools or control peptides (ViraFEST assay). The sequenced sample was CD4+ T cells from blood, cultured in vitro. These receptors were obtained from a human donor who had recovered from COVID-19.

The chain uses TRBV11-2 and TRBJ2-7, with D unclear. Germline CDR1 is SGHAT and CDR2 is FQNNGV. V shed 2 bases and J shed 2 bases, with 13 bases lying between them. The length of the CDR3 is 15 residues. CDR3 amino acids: CASSLSKLKTYEQYF. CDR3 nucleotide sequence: TGTGCCAGCAGCTTAAGCAAGCTGAAAACCTACGAGCAGTACTTC.

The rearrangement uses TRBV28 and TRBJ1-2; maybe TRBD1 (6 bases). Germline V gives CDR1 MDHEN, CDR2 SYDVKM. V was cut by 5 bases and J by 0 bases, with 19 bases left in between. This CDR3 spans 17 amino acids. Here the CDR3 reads CASSPQPGQRANYGYTF. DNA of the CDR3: TGTGCCAGCAGTCCCCAACCTGGACAGCGCGCTAACTATGGCTACACCTTC.

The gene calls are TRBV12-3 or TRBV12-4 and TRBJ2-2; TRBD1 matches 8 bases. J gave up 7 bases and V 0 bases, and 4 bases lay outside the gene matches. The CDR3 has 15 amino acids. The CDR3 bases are TGTGCCAGCAGTTTAGCCCAGGGGGCTGGCGGGGAGCTGTTTTTT. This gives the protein CASSLAQGAGGELFF.

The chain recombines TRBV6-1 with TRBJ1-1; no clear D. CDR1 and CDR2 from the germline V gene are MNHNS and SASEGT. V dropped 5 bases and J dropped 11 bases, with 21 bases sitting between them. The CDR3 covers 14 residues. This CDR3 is CASSPVGTEGMAFF. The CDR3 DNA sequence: TGTGCCAGCAGTCCGGTAGGAACAGAGGGCATGGCTTTCTTT.

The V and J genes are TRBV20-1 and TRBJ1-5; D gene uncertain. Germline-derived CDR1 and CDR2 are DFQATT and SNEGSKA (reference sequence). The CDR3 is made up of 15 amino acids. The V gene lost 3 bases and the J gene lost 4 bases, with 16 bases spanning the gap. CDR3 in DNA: TGCAGTGCTAGCGACGGGGTCTTGCCTAATCAGCCCCAGCATTTT. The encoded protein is CSASDGVLPNQPQHF.

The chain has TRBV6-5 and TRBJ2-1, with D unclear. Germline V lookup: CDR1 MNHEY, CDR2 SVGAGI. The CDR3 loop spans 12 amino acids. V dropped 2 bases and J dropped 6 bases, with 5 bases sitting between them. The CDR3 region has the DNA TGTGCCAGCAGTTACGCGGTCAATGAGCAGTTCTTC. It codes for CASSYAVNEQFF.

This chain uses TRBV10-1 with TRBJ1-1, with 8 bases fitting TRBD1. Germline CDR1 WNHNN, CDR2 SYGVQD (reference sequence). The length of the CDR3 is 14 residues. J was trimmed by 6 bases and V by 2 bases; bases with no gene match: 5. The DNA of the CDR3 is TGCGCCAGCAGTGAGGGAAAACAGGGGGCTGAAGCTTTCTTT. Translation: CASSEGKQGAEAFF.